These 16 T cell receptor beta chains share one sample of origin, sequenced in a study of CD8 T cells in ankylosing spondylitis. Findings of the study overall: What appeared characteristic of ankylosing spondylitis blood was a TCR beta motif of seven to nine highly homologous variants.

These TCRs' antigens remain unknown. Via MiXCR, TCRdb re-called the 5' RACE reads, giving one row per CDR3 protein. In the table there are more than 100,000 distinct CDR3 sequences, approximately 17% of which are singletons. Sequencing used blood, either unsorted or a sorted T cell fraction (not recorded which). The receptor set was obtained from a male donor with ankylosing spondylitis.

Only a few counts were recorded for this clonotype. The chain recombines TRBV28 with TRBJ2-5; unclear D gene. Germline V gene data show CDR1 as MDHEN and CDR2 as SYDVKM. Between the trimmed V and J ends, which lost 3 bases and 1 base, there was a span of 15 bases. CDR3 size: 16 residues. This chain's CDR3 is CASSFPRRDAQETQYF. The CDR3 nucleotides read TGTGCCAGCAGTTTTCCCCGGCGAGACGCCCAAGAGACCCAGTACTTC.

This clonotype was observed a handful of times. V is TRBV12-5 and J is TRBJ1-5; no definite D call. The CDR3 extends over 12 amino acids. Trimming pared 2 bases from V and 9 bases from J, leaving 8 bases between. In germline, CDR1 is LGHNT, CDR2 FRNRAP. The CDR3 region is CASGLTAGPQHF. CDR3 DNA: TGTGCTAGTGGTTTGACAGCGGGGCCCCAGCATTTT.

This clonotype has more than one count but fewer than ten. The chain has TRBV27 and TRBJ2-7; TRBD1 matches at 7 bases. V gave up 5 bases and J gave up 3 bases; unmatched junction bases: 10. The CDR3 contains 15 residues. Germline V lookup: CDR1 MNHEY, CDR2 SMNVEV (reference sequence). In DNA form, the CDR3 reads TGTGCCAGCAGTCGACCGGGACAGAATTTCTACGAGCAGTACTTC. It is translated as CASSRPGQNFYEQYF.

This clonotype was detected ten times or more. At one end the junction does not follow the germline gene, possibly because of a read error. The chain carries TRBV4-1 and TRBJ2-7; no definite D call. The germline V gene encodes CDR1 MGHRA and CDR2 YSYEKL. This CDR3 comprises 13 residues. CDR3 bases: TGTGCCAGCAGCCAAGATAGAGGCTACGAGCAGTACTTC. Translation: CASSQDRGYEQYF.

At least ten counts were recorded for this clonotype. V is TRBV12-3 or TRBV12-4 and J is TRBJ2-7; TRBD1 aligns across 8 bases. Losses at the gene ends were 5 bases for V and 6 bases for J; bases not matched to a gene: 9. This CDR3 region has 14 residues. CDR3 nucleotide sequence: TGTGCCAGCAGTATAGGGACAGGTGGTGTCGAGCAGTACTTC. Encoded protein: CASSIGTGGVEQYF.

The rearrangement links TRBV12-3 or TRBV12-4 to TRBJ1-6; no clear D gene. The CDR3 is made up of 12 amino acids. Trimming removed 2 bases from V and 11 bases from J, with 7 bases in between. Written as DNA, the CDR3 is TGTGCCAGCAGTTTACTAGCAACACCCCTCCACTTT. The encoded protein is CASSLLATPLHF.

This clonotype was counted a few times. The chain has TRBV5-1 and TRBJ2-2; 14 nucleotides align to TRBD2. CDR3 length: 16 amino acids. V dropped 4 bases and J dropped 7; count of bases not matched to a gene: 6. Per the germline V gene, CDR1 is SGHRS and CDR2 is YFSETQ. CDR3 amino acids: CASSLGLAGGGGELFF. CDR3 DNA: TGCGCCAGCAGCCTCGGACTAGCGGGAGGTGGCGGGGAGCTGTTTTTT. The complete variable domain, with remaining parts taken from reference TRBV5-1 and TRBJ2-2, reads KAGVTQTPRYLIKTRGQQVTLSCSPISGHRSVSWYQQTPGQGLQFLFEYFSETQRNKGNFPGRFSGRQFSNSRSEMNVSTLELGDSALYLCASSLGLAGGGGELFFGEGSRLTVL.

V usage is TRBV4-2 and J usage is TRBJ2-7; D may be TRBD1 (5 bases). CDR1 is LGHNA, CDR2 YNFKEQ, per germline. The CDR3 is 13 residues long. The V end lost 0 bases, the J end lost 7 bases, and 10 bases lay between the germline ends. The CDR3 here is CASSQDWGSEQYF. The CDR3 DNA reads TGTGCCAGCAGCCAAGATTGGGGCAGTGAGCAGTACTTC.

The CDR3 reads CSATSGRGYEQYF. The CDR3 region has the DNA TGCAGTGCTACTAGCGGGAGAGGCTACGAGCAGTACTTC. The rearrangement joins TRBV20-1 to TRBJ2-7, with TRBD2 matching 10 bases. This CDR3 is built from 13 residues. The V gene's germline CDR1 is DFQATT and CDR2 SNEGSKA (reference sequence). V shed 4 bases, J shed 3 bases, and the junction held 3 bases outside the gene matches.

The V and J genes are TRBV11-2 and TRBJ2-7; 9 bases align to TRBD1. CDR1 and CDR2 (germline): SGHAT, FQNNGV. Trimming removed 3 bases from V and 3 bases from J; junction bases left unmatched: 3. This CDR3 region has 14 residues. The CDR3 spells CASSFGTGNYEQYF. CDR3 DNA: TGTGCCAGCAGCTTCGGGACAGGGAACTACGAGCAGTACTTC.

The chain couples TRBV7-9 to TRBJ2-7, with D perhaps TRBD1 (6 bases). Trimming shortened V by 5 bases and J by 6 bases, and 14 bases separated the two germline ends. CDR1 is SEHNR and CDR2 is FQNEAQ in the germline V gene (reference sequence). The CDR3 length is 13 residues. The CDR3 is CASSHPGDVEQYF. The CDR3, as DNA: TGTGCCAGCAGCCACCCAGGGGATGTCGAGCAGTACTTC.

This sequence joins TRBV7-9 and TRBJ2-2, with D possibly matching TRBD2 (5 bases). The V and J ends lost 5 bases and 4 bases respectively, with 14 bases between them. This CDR3 comprises 15 residues. The V gene's germline CDR1 is SEHNR and CDR2 FQNEAQ (reference sequence). The CDR3, as DNA: TGTGCCAGCAGCAGCAGCGGCATGGTCACCGGGGAGCTGTTTTTT. Protein: CASSSSGMVTGELFF.

This clonotype has just a few counts. The chain employs TRBV27 and TRBJ1-5; tentative D call: TRBD1 (5 bases). The CDR3 length is 14 residues. CDR1 is MNHEY and CDR2 is SMNVEV in the germline V gene (reference sequence). Trimming left V 3 bases short and J 5 bases short, with 11 bases between. The CDR3 nucleotides read TGTGCCAGCAGTTTGGCCAGGGCGCATCAGCCCCAGCATTTT. This encodes CASSLARAHQPQHF.

The chain joins TRBV11-2 to TRBJ2-1; the D is unclear. The V end was cut by 2 bases, the J end by 4 bases, with 24 bases between. This CDR3 has 19 residues. Germline CDR1 SGHAT, CDR2 FQNNGV. CDR3 nucleotide sequence: TGTGCCAGCAGCTTAAACAGCCTTATCACAACCTCGATTTACAATGAGCAGTTCTTC. It translates to CASSLNSLITTSIYNEQFF.

The chain has TRBV9 and TRBJ2-1, with 7 bases that match TRBD2. V was clipped by 2 bases and J by 7 bases; unmatched bases: 12. The CDR3 totals 16 residues. Germline lookup yields CDR1 SGDLS and CDR2 YYNGEE. The CDR3 DNA follows: TGTGCCAGCAGCGTCTTTGCGGGAGCGACGCCGAATGAGCAGTTCTTC. It is translated as CASSVFAGATPNEQFF.

The rearrangement joins TRBV27 to TRBJ2-2; weak D call: TRBD2 (5 bases). The germline V gene encodes CDR1 MNHEY and CDR2 SMNVEV (reference sequence). The CDR3 runs 13 residues. V was cut by 0 bases and J by 6 bases, with 5 bases left in between. The DNA of the CDR3 is TGTGCCAGCAGTTTATCGAGGGCCGGGGAGCTGTTTTTT. Protein sequence: CASSLSRAGELFF.